The 11 T cell receptor beta chains below come from one sample, sequenced in a study of technical replicates of blood from four donors. Using immunoSEQ multiplex PCR, the repertoire was profiled, and TCRdb retains in-frame clones only, with some absent. The sample has over 65,000 clones, 95% to 98% seen once. The specimen was T cells isolated from PBMCs. These TCRs come from a human donor in good health.

This chain connects TRBV2 to TRBJ1-1; a weak D match, TRBD1 (6 bases). The CDR3 covers 14 residues. V was pared by 6 bases and J by 10 bases, with 21 bases between. Germline V gene data show CDR1 as SNHLY and CDR2 as FYNNEI. The CDR3 loop is CASRETWGQVGAFF. The CDR3 DNA is TGTGCCAGCAGGGAAACCTGGGGGCAGGTGGGAGCTTTCTTT.

The chain employs TRBV28 and TRBJ2-2; D remains ambiguous. Germline-derived CDR1 and CDR2 are MDHEN and SYDVKM. The CDR3 length is 13 residues. Trimming took off 5 bases at V and 5 bases at J, with 9 bases between the two ends. The CDR3 sequence is CASSVDGTGELFF. CDR3 in DNA: TGTGCCAGCAGTGTTGACGGGACCGGGGAGCTGTTTTTT. The complete variable domain, with remaining parts taken from reference TRBV28 and TRBJ2-2, reads DVKVTQSSRYLVKRTGEKVFLECVQDMDHENMFWYRQDPGLGLRLIYFSYDVKMKEKGDIPEGYSVSREKKERFSLILESASTNQTSMYLCASSVDGTGELFFGEGSRLTVL.

This sequence joins TRBV5-4 and TRBJ2-3, with D tentatively TRBD2 (5 bases). Germline CDR1 SGHNT, CDR2 YYREEE (reference sequence). This CDR3 is built from 13 residues. V shed 0 bases and J shed 4 bases, with 6 bases lying between them. The CDR3 here is CASSLDSADTQYF. The CDR3, as DNA: TGTGCCAGCAGCTTGGATAGCGCAGATACGCAGTATTTT.

This clone was recorded once. The V gene is TRBV7-8, the J gene TRBJ2-1; 11 bases fit TRBD2. Germline V gene data show CDR1 as SGHVS and CDR2 as FQNEAQ. This CDR3 spans 15 amino acids. The junction had 9 bases not matched to a gene; V was cut back by 6 bases and J by 8 bases. The CDR3 region is CASREIAGGPDEQFF. The CDR3 nucleotides are TGTGCCAGCAGGGAAATAGCGGGAGGGCCAGATGAGCAGTTCTTC.

The chain joins TRBV5-1 to TRBJ2-1; 7 bases line up with TRBD2. V trimming: 1 base; J trimming: 7 bases; junction bases outside the gene matches: 17. Germline-derived CDR1 and CDR2 are SGHRS and YFSETQ. CDR3 length: 18 amino acids. DNA of the CDR3: TGCGCCAGCAGCTTGCGGAGCGGCGGGAGAGGTATCGGGAATGAGCAGTTCTTC. Amino acid sequence: CASSLRSGGRGIGNEQFF.

CDR3 nucleotide sequence: TGCGCCAGCAGCCAATTCCCCGGGACAGCCAACACTGAAGCTTTCTTT. This translates into CASSQFPGTANTEAFF. The chain employs TRBV4-1 and TRBJ1-1; 7 nucleotides match TRBD1. CDR1 and CDR2 from the germline V gene are MGHRA and YSYEKL. This CDR3 region has 16 residues. The V segment lost 2 bases and the J segment 2 bases; nucleotides outside the gene matches: 8.

The CDR3 sequence: CASSLRGRGRTEAFF. DNA for the CDR3: TGTGCCAGCAGCTTGCGCGGCAGGGGGAGAACTGAAGCTTTCTTT. The V call is TRBV5-4, the J call TRBJ1-1; 7 bases agree with TRBD1. CDR3 length: 15 amino acids. The germline V gene has CDR1 SGHNT and CDR2 YYREEE (reference sequence). The ends lost 1 base at V and 5 bases at J; junction bases unmatched: 8.

The chain combines TRBV4-1 with TRBJ2-3, with TRBD2 matching over 7 bases. CDR1 and CDR2 from the germline V gene are MGHRA and YSYEKL. This CDR3 is 15 amino acids long. V was clipped by 4 bases and J by 6 bases; unmatched bases: 10. The CDR3 reads CASSRVGGNKDTQYF. CDR3 coding DNA: TGCGCCAGCAGCCGCGTGGGGGGGAACAAGGATACGCAGTATTTT.

CDR3 region: CASNRANYGYTF. The CDR3 nucleotides are TGTGCCAGCAATAGAGCTAACTATGGCTACACCTTC. The chain combines TRBV2 with TRBJ1-2; D remains ambiguous. The CDR3 runs to 12 residues. Trimming left V 7 bases short and J 0 bases short, with 6 bases between. Germline lookup yields CDR1 SNHLY and CDR2 FYNNEI.

V and J are TRBV5-1 and TRBJ1-3; D is unclear. CDR3 length: 17 amino acids. Germline CDR1 SGHRS, CDR2 YFSETQ. V lost 0 bases to trimming and J lost 0 bases, with 13 bases between them. The CDR3 sequence is CASSLDVSGFSGNTIYF. CDR3 coding DNA: TGCGCCAGCAGCTTGGATGTTAGCGGATTCTCTGGAAACACCATATATTTT.

The V call is TRBV27, the J call TRBJ1-2; 8 bases align to TRBD1. The CDR3 is made up of 13 amino acids. Trimming cost V 3 bases and J 7 bases; bases outside gene matches: 4. CDR1 is MNHEY, CDR2 SMNVEV, per germline (reference sequence). The CDR3 DNA is TGTGCCAGCAGTTTGGACAGGGCGGGTGGCTACACCTTC. It yields the protein CASSLDRAGGYTF.